Each of the 27 T cell receptor beta chains below was sequenced from the same sample in a study of T-cell memory formation after mild COVID-19. Via MiXCR, TCRdb re-called the 5' RACE reads, giving one row per CDR3 protein. The sample lists 500,000 to 600,000 distinct CDR3 sequences; over 15% were seen once. The sequencing sample was made of PBMCs or a T cell subset sorted from them (not recorded which). These receptors were taken from an adult woman who had mild COVID-19 (a few samples of this study predate the infection). Cell type and time point are not known.

CDR3 protein: CASSWDRDGNTIYF. CDR3 nucleotides: TGTGCCAGCAGCTGGGACAGAGATGGAAACACCATATATTTT. The V call is TRBV5-6, the J call TRBJ1-3, with 7 bases aligning to TRBD1. CDR1 and CDR2 from the germline V gene are SGHDT and YYEEEE. This CDR3 is 14 amino acids long. J gave up 3 bases and V 3 bases, and 3 bases lay outside the gene matches.

This clonotype was counted a few times. This rearrangement joins TRBV9 to TRBJ2-2; possible D gene TRBD1, 6 bases. From germline, CDR1 is SGDLS and CDR2 YYNGEE. The V gene lost 4 bases and the J gene lost 6 bases, with 10 bases spanning the gap. This CDR3 is 13 amino acids long. CDR3 DNA sequence: TGTGCCAGCAGCCATACAGGGTCCGGGGAGCTGTTTTTT. Its protein is CASSHTGSGELFF. The full variable domain, completed using reference TRBV9 and TRBJ2-2, is DSGVTQTPKHLITATGQRVTLRCSPRSGDLSVYWYQQSLDQGLQFLIQYYNGEERAKGNILERFSAQQFPDLHSELNLSSLELGDSALYFCASSHTGSGELFFGEGSRLTVL.

The gene calls are TRBV12-3 or TRBV12-4 and TRBJ1-5; D might be TRBD1 (6 bases). The CDR3 is 14 residues long. The V end was cut by 1 base, the J end by 11 bases, with 15 bases between. The CDR3: CASSLEGGGRTQHF. CDR3 in DNA: TGTGCCAGCAGTTTAGAGGGGGGGGGTCGTACCCAGCATTTT.

The table lists this clonotype with a few counts. The rearrangement joins TRBV6-5 to TRBJ2-7; 9 nucleotides agree with TRBD1. The CDR3 sequence is 14 residues long. The V segment lost 6 bases and the J segment 0 bases; nucleotides outside the gene matches: 3. The germline gives CDR1 MNHEY, CDR2 SVGAGI. The CDR3 protein is CASSWDRASYEQYF. CDR3 DNA sequence: TGTGCCAGCAGCTGGGACAGGGCCTCCTACGAGCAGTACTTC.

The chain uses TRBV6-5 and TRBJ2-3; possible D gene TRBD2, 7 bases. The CDR3 sequence is 16 residues long. CDR1 and CDR2 (germline): MNHEY, SVGAGI. V was pared by 1 base and J by 2 bases, with 13 bases between. The CDR3 spells CASSYWAGAATDTQYF. The CDR3 DNA reads TGTGCCAGCAGTTACTGGGCGGGGGCAGCCACAGATACGCAGTATTTT.

This clonotype was recorded a few times. Here the CDR3 DNA reads TGTGCCATCAGTACACAGGACGGTATGAACACTGAAGCTTTCTTT. Translation: CAISTQDGMNTEAFF. The chain uses TRBV10-3 and TRBJ1-1; perhaps TRBD1 as D (5 bases). Trimming cost V 5 bases and J 0 bases, with 13 bases left between them. Germline-derived CDR1 and CDR2 are ENHRY and SYGVKD. The CDR3 length is 15 residues.

The gene calls are TRBV11-2 and TRBJ2-1; tentatively, D is TRBD1 (5 bases). V lost 2 bases to trimming and J lost 5 bases, with 13 bases between them. Per the germline V gene, CDR1 is SGHAT and CDR2 is FQNNGV. This CDR3 is 15 amino acids long. The CDR3 DNA reads as TGTGCCAGCAGCTTACAGGGTTATCAGAACAATGAGCAGTTCTTC. Encoded protein: CASSLQGYQNNEQFF.

The table lists this clonotype with a few counts. The CDR3 DNA reads TGTGCCAGCAGCTTAGCGCACTCCTACAATGAGCAGTTCTTC. It yields the protein CASSLAHSYNEQFF. The genes are TRBV7-2 and TRBJ2-1; D is undetermined. Germline V gives CDR1 SGHTA, CDR2 FQGNSA. Trimming left V 0 bases short and J 0 bases short, with 3 bases between. The CDR3 is 14 amino acids.

This clonotype came up a few times. V and J are TRBV12-3 or TRBV12-4 and TRBJ2-3, with TRBD2 matching over 9 bases. After removal of 5 bases from V and 7 bases from J, the junction contained 13 bases not matched to a gene. CDR3 length: 16 amino acids. CDR3 sequence reads: CASSPSTSGPRYTQYF. The CDR3, as DNA: TGTGCCAGCAGTCCTTCGACTAGCGGCCCGAGGTATACGCAGTATTTT.

This clonotype was picked up a small number of times. The chain couples TRBV20-1 to TRBJ1-1; D unclear. CDR3 length: 13 residues. The V gene's germline CDR1 is DFQATT and CDR2 SNEGSKA (reference sequence). Between the trimmed V and J ends, which lost 3 bases and 1 base, there was a span of 9 bases. Here the CDR3 DNA reads TGCAGTGCTAGCCTCGGTGGGAACACTGAAGCTTTCTTT. It specifies CSASLGGNTEAFF.

At least ten counts were recorded for this clonotype. This chain connects TRBV20-1 to TRBJ2-7; 7 bases match TRBD1. The J segment lost 0 bases and the V segment lost 4 bases, leaving 9 bases of the junction unmatched. The CDR3 consists of 15 residues. Germline V gene sequence: CDR1 DFQATT, CDR2 SNEGSKA (reference sequence). This CDR3 reads CSANPTGIVSYEQYF. The CDR3 region has the DNA TGCAGTGCTAACCCGACAGGGATTGTCTCCTACGAGCAGTACTTC.

This clonotype has just a few counts. This chain joins TRBV19 and TRBJ2-1; 8 bases align to TRBD2. With 5 bases clipped from V and 0 bases from J, the junction kept 9 bases outside the gene matches. CDR1 and CDR2 from the germline V gene are LNHDA and SQIVND (reference sequence). CDR3 length: 17 amino acids. CDR3 region: CASSYQSGGSSYNEQFF. The CDR3 nucleotides read TGTGCCAGTAGTTACCAAAGCGGGGGCTCCTCCTACAATGAGCAGTTCTTC.

This chain joins TRBV7-9 and TRBJ2-1; maybe TRBD2 (6 bases). This CDR3 comprises 16 residues. Germline CDR1 and CDR2: SEHNR and FQNEAQ (reference sequence). Trimming left V 5 bases short and J 5 bases short, with 19 bases between. The CDR3, as DNA: TGTGCCAGCAGCCTCTTGGACTACCCCTCAAACAATGAGCAGTTCTTC. Its translation is CASSLLDYPSNNEQFF.

V gene TRBV3-1 combines with J gene TRBJ1-3; D is undetermined. The ends were cut back, 4 bases at V and 7 bases at J, with 8 bases in the middle. CDR3 length: 12 residues. Germline V gives CDR1 LGHDT, CDR2 YNNKEL (reference sequence). CDR3 protein: CASSPNWNTIYF. The CDR3 nucleotides are TGTGCCAGCAGCCCGAACTGGAACACCATATATTTT.

V is TRBV4-2 and J is TRBJ2-1; D remains unclear. Looked up from germline, CDR1 is LGHNA and CDR2 is YNFKEQ. CDR3 length: 15 amino acids. V was clipped by 3 bases and J by 0 bases, with 9 bases between them. CDR3 protein: CASSHSRSSYNEQFF. The CDR3, as DNA: TGTGCCAGCAGCCATAGTCGGAGCTCCTACAATGAGCAGTTCTTC.

This clonotype has just a few counts. The chain carries TRBV10-3 and TRBJ2-7, with D perhaps TRBD2 (6 bases). V dropped 5 bases and J dropped 3 bases, with 14 bases sitting between them. This CDR3 has 14 amino acids. Germline V gives CDR1 ENHRY, CDR2 SYGVKD. Here the CDR3 DNA reads TGTGCCATCAGTTTCAACACGGGAGTCTACGAGCAGTACTTC. Its translation: CAISFNTGVYEQYF.

This chain connects TRBV4-3 to TRBJ1-1; D unresolved. The germline V and J ends were trimmed by 0 bases and 4 bases, with 9 bases remaining between them. CDR1 is LGHNA and CDR2 is YSLEER in the germline V gene. There are 14 residues in the CDR3. In nucleotides, the CDR3 is TGCGCCAGCAGCCAAGATTTAGGTGGCACTGAAGCTTTCTTT. It codes for CASSQDLGGTEAFF.

This clonotype was detected many times. This sequence joins TRBV24-1 and TRBJ2-2; TRBD1 might be the D (6 bases). V lost 2 bases and J 0 bases, leaving 6 bases between the germline ends. The germline CDR1 and CDR2 sequences are KGHDR and SFDVKD. This CDR3 region has 15 residues. This chain's CDR3 is CATSDWTANTGELFF. The DNA of the CDR3 is TGTGCCACCAGTGATTGGACAGCGAACACCGGGGAGCTGTTTTTT.

The gene calls are TRBV27 and TRBJ1-1; D call uncertain. The CDR3 runs to 11 residues. Germline CDR1 is MNHEY and CDR2 is SMNVEV (reference sequence). Trimming shortened V by 2 bases and J by 10 bases, and 8 bases separated the two germline ends. Here the CDR3 reads CASSLRSVAFF. DNA of the CDR3: TGTGCCAGCAGTTTACGGTCGGTAGCTTTCTTT.

The V and J genes are TRBV12-3 or TRBV12-4 and TRBJ1-4; D gene uncertain. The germline V and J ends were trimmed by 8 bases and 2 bases, with 15 bases remaining between them. The CDR3 is made up of 15 amino acids. The CDR3 protein is CASSAWRDTNEKLFF. CDR3 coding DNA: TGTGCCAGCTCCGCGTGGAGGGATACTAATGAAAAACTGTTTTTT.

This clonotype was seen just once. The J gene is TRBJ2-1, the V gene TRBV7-6; D unresolved. Germline loops: CDR1 SGHVS, CDR2 FNYEAQ. The CDR3 is 11 amino acids. V lost 1 base, J lost 11 bases, and 6 bases lay in between. This chain's CDR3 is CASSLGAKQFF. In DNA form, the CDR3 reads TGTGCCAGCAGCTTAGGGGCCAAGCAGTTCTTC.

This clonotype was detected a few times. The rearrangement links TRBV29-1 to TRBJ2-7; D unclear. With 7 bases removed from V and 0 bases from J, the gap between germline ends came to 13 bases. Germline CDR1 SQVTM, CDR2 ANQGSEA. CDR3 size: 13 residues. The CDR3: CSAVLGNSYEQYF. CDR3 DNA: TGCAGCGCCGTACTGGGGAACTCCTACGAGCAGTACTTC.

This clonotype was detected a few times. This chain links TRBV18 with TRBJ2-6; 9 nucleotides agree with TRBD1. CDR3 length: 15 residues. Germline CDR1 reads KGHSH; CDR2 reads LQKENI. The V segment lost 5 bases and the J segment 4 bases; nucleotides outside the gene matches: 3. DNA for the CDR3: TGTGCCAGCTCAGGACAGGGGTCAGGGGCCAACGTCCTGACTTTC. Translation: CASSGQGSGANVLTF.

The chain is built from TRBV5-1 and TRBJ1-2; possibly TRBD1 for D (5 bases). The germline gives CDR1 SGHRS, CDR2 YFSETQ. V lost 2 bases and J 8 bases, leaving 13 bases between the germline ends. This CDR3 region has 13 residues. CDR3 bases: TGCGCCAGCAGCTTCGCAGGGCCAAAAGGCTACACCTTC. Encoded protein: CASSFAGPKGYTF.

The count of this clonotype is one. This chain joins TRBV19 and TRBJ2-3, with D maybe TRBD2 (5 bases). Deletions cut 3 bases from V and 1 base from J, with 11 bases between. The CDR3 is made up of 15 amino acids. The V gene's germline CDR1 is LNHDA and CDR2 SQIVND (reference sequence). CDR3 protein: CASSILGRRTDTQYF. CDR3 DNA: TGTGCCAGTAGTATTTTGGGGAGACGCACAGATACGCAGTATTTT. The whole variable domain, filled in from reference TRBV19 and TRBJ2-3, reads DGGITQSPKYLFRKEGQNVTLSCEQNLNHDAMYWYRQDPGQGLRLIYYSQIVNDFQKGDIAEGYSVSREKKESFPLTVTSAQKNPTAFYLCASSILGRRTDTQYFGPGTRLTVL.

V is TRBV29-1 and J is TRBJ2-2; D perhaps matches TRBD1 (5 bases). Deletions cut 2 bases from V and 5 bases from J, with 6 bases between. Germline loops: CDR1 SQVTM, CDR2 ANQGSEA. The CDR3 runs to 12 residues. The DNA of the CDR3 is TGCAGCGTTGAAAGGGGAACCGGGGAGCTGTTTTTT. As protein: CSVERGTGELFF.

This chain uses TRBV27 with TRBJ1-2; D unresolved. V lost 2 bases and J 4 bases, leaving 14 bases between the germline ends. Germline CDR1 and CDR2: MNHEY and SMNVEV (reference sequence). The CDR3 totals 15 residues. Here the CDR3 reads CASSLGTFPSYGYTF. The CDR3 nucleotides are TGTGCCAGCAGTTTAGGTACCTTTCCATCCTATGGCTACACCTTC.